This T cell receptor (beta chain) was captured by sequencing in a study of T cells in narcolepsy. Study-wide context: Patients with NT1 or NT2 and healthy control donors were enrolled. Study-level findings and limits: Comparing one patient's CSF and blood CD4+ clonotypes highlighted HCRT- and TRIB2-specific autoreactive clonotypes. Reportedly, autoreactive clonotypes were serially detected in patients' blood but not controls'. In some patient and control memory CD4+ samples, autoreactive clones were absent.

The CDR3 has 18 residues. The trim removed 6 bases at V and 5 bases at J, leaving 20 bases unmatched. The germline gives CDR1 SGHVS, CDR2 FNYEAQ. Measured with immunoSEQ multiplex PCR; TCRdb has only the in-frame clones, and not every one. The sample holds fewer than 40,000 clones, approximately 78% seen once. Details on this clone: No antigen is known for it.

What was sequenced was CD45RA- memory CD4+ T cells from PBMCs. The chain uses TRBV7-6 and TRBJ1-1; 8 bases line up with TRBD1. This sequence was found in a human donor with narcolepsy. The CDR3 protein is CASSLRALDRAVGTEAFF. The CDR3 nucleotides read TGTGCCAGCAGTCTTAGAGCGTTGGACAGGGCGGTCGGTACTGAAGCTTTCTTT.